The 17 T cell receptor beta chains below were found in one sample sequenced in a study of prognosis after radiotherapy for stage I lung cancer. Amplification of TCR beta CDR3 from genomic DNA used two-round multiplex PCR. The authors ran first-round PCR with primers specific to each TRBV and TRBJ gene. TCRdb reanalysed the multiplex PCR reads using MiXCR and keeps one entry per CDR3 protein. The sample consists of 50,000 or so distinct CDR3 sequences, roughly 36% of them appearing once. The source material was PBMCs, sampled before or after stereotactic body radiation therapy (not recorded which). The receptor set was obtained from a donor over 45 with non-small cell lung cancer.

The sample holds many counts of this clonotype. This rearrangement joins TRBV20-1 to TRBJ2-2; D may be TRBD1 (5 bases). Per the germline V gene, CDR1 is DFQATT and CDR2 is SNEGSKA (reference sequence). V was trimmed by 5 bases and J by 0 bases, leaving 10 bases between them. The CDR3 is 14 residues long. The CDR3 reads CSASDSANTGELFF. In DNA form, the CDR3 reads TGCAGTGCTTCCGACAGCGCGAACACCGGGGAGCTGTTTTTT.

In this sample, this clonotype turned up many times. The chain is built from TRBV7-2 and TRBJ2-2; 9 nucleotides line up with TRBD2. The CDR3 totals 16 residues. Germline trimming cut 3 bases from V and 4 bases from J; bases unmatched to any gene: 6. Germline CDR1 and CDR2: SGHTA and FQGNSA. The CDR3: CASSLRGGGITGELFF. The CDR3 DNA is TGTGCCAGCAGCTTGCGGGGGGGCGGAATCACCGGGGAGCTGTTTTTT. Based on the CDR3 plus reference TRBV7-2 and TRBJ2-2, the full variable domain is GAGVSQSPSNKVTEKGKDVELRCDPISGHTALYWYRQSLGQGLEFLIYFQGNSAPDKSGLPSDRFSAERTGGSVSTLTIQRTQQEDSAVYLCASSLRGGGITGELFFGEGSRLTVL.

The chain couples TRBV28 to TRBJ1-6, with D uncertain. The CDR3 has 13 residues. With 7 bases removed from V and 13 bases from J, the gap between germline ends came to 17 bases. Germline V CDR1 and CDR2: MDHEN, SYDVKM. For the CDR3, the DNA is TGTGCCAGCATCCCCGTGATACGAACCCCCCTCCACTTT. Its protein product is CASIPVIRTPLHF. The whole variable domain, filled in from reference TRBV28 and TRBJ1-6, reads DVKVTQSSRYLVKRTGEKVFLECVQDMDHENMFWYRQDPGLGLRLIYFSYDVKMKEKGDIPEGYSVSREKKERFSLILESASTNQTSMYLCASIPVIRTPLHFGNGTRLTVT.

This clonotype was detected many times. J is TRBJ1-1 and V is TRBV6-1; 9 bases map to TRBD1. This CDR3 is built from 17 residues. With 1 base clipped from V and 5 bases from J, the junction kept 11 bases outside the gene matches. CDR1 is MNHNS, CDR2 SASEGT, per germline. The CDR3 DNA reads TGTGCCAGCAGTGAAGGTCCCGGGACAGGGAGGAGAACTGAAGCTTTCTTT. Its translation is CASSEGPGTGRRTEAFF.

This clonotype was counted ten times or more. The genes are TRBV24-1 and TRBJ2-5; D assignment may be TRBD1 or TRBD2 (5 bases each). Germline values: CDR1 KGHDR, CDR2 SFDVKD. V was shortened by 3 bases and J by 5 bases, with 15 bases between the two germline ends. The CDR3 loop spans 15 amino acids. CDR3 protein: CATSDPGTSGETQYF. The CDR3 DNA reads TGTGCCACCAGTGATCCTGGGACCTCAGGGGAGACCCAGTACTTC.

The sample holds many counts of this clonotype. The chain couples TRBV10-2 to TRBJ1-1, with a possible D match to TRBD1 (5 bases). V lost 4 bases and J 1 base, leaving 13 bases between the germline ends. The CDR3 spans 15 residues. Germline assignment: CDR1 WSHSY and CDR2 SAAADI. The CDR3 protein is CASSVPGAGNTEAFF. DNA of the CDR3: TGCGCCAGCAGTGTCCCTGGGGCTGGGAACACTGAAGCTTTCTTT.

Relative to its sample, this clonotype is large. The V call is TRBV10-2, the J call TRBJ2-1; 12 bases align to TRBD2. Germline values: CDR1 WSHSY, CDR2 SAAADI. This CDR3 is 15 amino acids long. V was pared by 6 bases and J by 7 bases, with 7 bases of the junction left unmatched. CDR3: CASSPTSGRLNEQFF. CDR3 nucleotide sequence: TGCGCCAGCAGCCCAACTAGCGGGAGGCTGAATGAGCAGTTCTTC.

There are many counts of this clonotype. The V call is TRBV6-1, the J call TRBJ2-2, with D perhaps TRBD1 (5 bases). CDR3 length equals 15 residues. Germline V lookup: CDR1 MNHNS, CDR2 SASEGT. Trimming took off 8 bases at V and 4 bases at J, with 17 bases between the two ends. The CDR3 protein is CASEAQGPGTGELFF. The CDR3 nucleotides are TGTGCCAGCGAAGCCCAGGGCCCCGGCACCGGGGAGCTGTTTTTT.

Concerning this clonotype: A read error may be the cause here, since a much bigger clone is one base away. CDR3 amino acids: CASSVAGGGETKYF. The CDR3 nucleotides read TGTGCCAGCAGCGTAGCGGGAGGGGGAGAGACCAAGTACTTC. This sequence joins TRBV11-1 and TRBJ2-5; 11 bases agree with TRBD2. The germline V gene encodes CDR1 SGHAT and CDR2 FQDESV (reference sequence). This CDR3 has 14 amino acids.

This clonotype has just a few counts. Since a much larger clone is just one base distant, this may be a read error. The chain is built from TRBV20-1 and TRBJ2-1; possible D gene TRBD1, 6 bases. This CDR3 contains 13 residues. The germline V gene has CDR1 DFQATT and CDR2 SNEGSKA (reference sequence). The CDR3 DNA is TGCAGTGCTAGTAGTCAGGGGATGCATGAGCATTTCTTC. Protein sequence: CSASSQGMHEHFF.

By proportion, this clonotype is medium-sized (0.01 to 0.1%). CDR3 DNA: TGCGCCAGCAGCTTATTACCGGCTAACTCCTACAATGAGCAGTTCTTC. Encoded protein: CASSLLPANSYNEQFF. The chain is built from TRBV5-1 and TRBJ2-1; no firm D call. Germline CDR1 is SGHRS and CDR2 is YFSETQ. The CDR3 totals 16 residues. V lost 2 bases to trimming and J lost 0 bases, with 12 bases between them.

This clonotype was seen ten or more times. The chain couples TRBV20-1 to TRBJ1-5; 9 bases fit TRBD1. The CDR3 loop spans 15 amino acids. Germline V gives CDR1 DFQATT, CDR2 SNEGSKA (reference sequence). After removal of 1 base from V and 3 bases from J, the junction contained 4 bases not matched to a gene. This CDR3 reads CSARVDRGYNQPQHF. CDR3 nucleotide sequence: TGCAGTGCTAGAGTGGACAGGGGCTACAATCAGCCCCAGCATTTT.

This clonotype occurred many times. The V gene is TRBV5-4, the J gene TRBJ1-1; 7 bases align to TRBD1. With 4 bases clipped from V and 1 base from J, the junction kept 7 bases outside the gene matches. CDR1 and CDR2 (germline): SGHNT, YYREEE (reference sequence). This CDR3 is built from 15 residues. The CDR3 spells CASSPQTGRNTEAFF. The DNA for the CDR3 is TGTGCCAGCAGCCCTCAGACAGGGAGGAACACTGAAGCTTTCTTT.

A few counts support this clonotype. A much larger clone differs by one base, so this may be a read error. This chain uses TRBV15 with TRBJ2-6; D is perhaps TRBD2 (7 bases). Germline assignment: CDR1 LNHNV and CDR2 YYDKDF (reference sequence). Trimming removed 1 base from V and 3 bases from J, with 13 bases in between. The CDR3 totals 17 residues. The CDR3 sequence: CATSRGWGGFGANVLTF. CDR3 nucleotides: TGTGCCACCAGCAGAGGGTGGGGGGGCTTTGGGGCCAACGTCCTGACTTTC.

As regards this clonotype: This sequence may be a read error, since a much larger clone differs from it by one base. J is TRBJ2-1 and V is TRBV10-3, with a weak D call TRBD1 (6 bases). V lost 6 bases to trimming and J lost 0 bases, with 9 bases between them. Germline CDR1 and CDR2: ENHRY and SYGVKD. CDR3 size: 14 residues. CDR3 DNA: TGTGCCATCAGGTGGGACAACTCCTACAATGAGCAGTTCTTC. It translates to CAIRWDNSYNEQFF.

The chain links TRBV9 to TRBJ2-2, with 8 bases aligning to TRBD1. The CDR3 contains 19 residues. J gave up 4 bases and V 0 bases, and 14 bases lay outside the gene matches. Germline assignment: CDR1 SGDLS and CDR2 YYNGEE. Here the CDR3 reads CASSVAPGGTGGGTGELFF. The CDR3, as DNA: TGTGCCAGCAGCGTAGCCCCCGGGGGCACAGGGGGTGGCACCGGGGAGCTGTTTTTT.

This clonotype was counted many times. The V call is TRBV28, the J call TRBJ1-1, with TRBD1 matching over 7 bases. The CDR3 is 17 amino acids. With 3 bases clipped from V and 1 base from J, the junction kept 11 bases outside the gene matches. CDR1 is MDHEN, CDR2 SYDVKM, per germline. The CDR3 region is CASSFRSRGGGNTEAFF. In nucleotides, the CDR3 is TGTGCCAGCAGTTTTAGGTCCAGGGGGGGGGGGAACACTGAAGCTTTCTTT.